The 23 T cell receptor beta chains below all came from one sample that was sequenced in a study of T cell responses to AZD1222 COVID-19 vaccine (dated by TCRdb to the early 2020s). Library preparation employed the immunoSEQ multiplex PCR assay. TCRdb took this table from immuneACCESS and kept in-frame rearrangements with V and J called. Such tables lack part of the clones; where checked against another copy, unresolved V genes explain under half of the gap, and the rest is unexplained. In all, the sample holds roughly 160,000 clones, and less than 95% of those were seen once. The top ten constitute approximately 0.58% of the sample. What the time point label conveys for this sample: baseline before first vaccination. The sequences come from peripheral blood, collected on day 0 of AZD1222 vaccination. The receptors were gathered from an adult in good health.

The V and J genes are TRBV7-2 and TRBJ1-2, with no clear D. V was shortened by 5 bases and J by 6 bases, with 13 bases between the two germline ends. The CDR3 has 13 residues. Germline V gives CDR1 SGHTA, CDR2 FQGNSA. The CDR3 sequence is CASSPRAVHGYTF. CDR3 coding DNA: TGTGCCAGCAGCCCTAGAGCAGTACATGGCTACACCTTC. Full variable domain (missing parts from reference TRBV7-2 and TRBJ1-2): GAGVSQSPSNKVTEKGKDVELRCDPISGHTALYWYRQSLGQGLEFLIYFQGNSAPDKSGLPSDRFSAERTGGSVSTLTIQRTQQEDSAVYLCASSPRAVHGYTFGSGTRLTVV.

The chain links TRBV11-2 to TRBJ2-1; possibly TRBD1 or TRBD2 for D (5 bases each). The CDR3 covers 16 residues. The V end was cut by 0 bases, the J end by 0 bases, with 9 bases between. Germline lookup yields CDR1 SGHAT and CDR2 FQNNGV. CDR3 loop: CASSLEGTSSYNEQFF. CDR3 nucleotides: TGTGCCAGCAGCTTAGAGGGGACCAGCTCCTACAATGAGCAGTTCTTC.

The V gene is TRBV12-3 or TRBV12-4, the J gene TRBJ2-3; D is perhaps TRBD2 (5 bases). Trimming left V 8 bases short and J 4 bases short, with 10 bases between. The CDR3 consists of 12 residues. CDR3 DNA sequence: TGTGCCAGCCGTAGCGAGGCAGATACGCAGTATTTT. Its protein product is CASRSEADTQYF.

V and J are TRBV28 and TRBJ2-7; 7 nucleotides align to TRBD1. This CDR3 spans 12 amino acids. Per the germline V gene, CDR1 is MDHEN and CDR2 is SYDVKM. V lost 10 bases and J lost 4; bases outside the gene matches: 7. The CDR3, as DNA: TGTGCCATAGCTAGGGGGCGGTACGAGCAGTACTTC. Protein: CAIARGRYEQYF.

The chain has TRBV5-1 and TRBJ2-3, with no clear D. The CDR3 has 15 residues. V was clipped by 2 bases and J by 2 bases, with 12 bases between them. Germline V gives CDR1 SGHRS, CDR2 YFSETQ. In DNA form, the CDR3 reads TGCGCCAGCAGCTTCCGGGTGTCCTTCACAGATACGCAGTATTTT. Amino acid sequence: CASSFRVSFTDTQYF. Combining the CDR3 with reference TRBV5-1 and TRBJ2-3 gives the whole variable domain KAGVTQTPRYLIKTRGQQVTLSCSPISGHRSVSWYQQTPGQGLQFLFEYFSETQRNKGNFPGRFSGRQFSNSRSEMNVSTLELGDSALYLCASSFRVSFTDTQYFGPGTRLTVL.

The chain recombines TRBV6-6 with TRBJ1-6; 8 nucleotides align to TRBD1. The CDR3 consists of 15 residues. Losses at the gene ends were 5 bases for V and 8 bases for J; bases not matched to a gene: 8. CDR1 MNHNY and CDR2 SVGAGI come from the germline V gene (reference sequence). For the CDR3, the DNA is TGTGCCAGCAGTACCCCTGACAGGGGCCATTCACCCCTCCACTTT. Translation gives CASSTPDRGHSPLHF.

This chain connects TRBV2 to TRBJ1-5; the D gene is possibly TRBD1 (5 bases). Trimming removed 0 bases from V and 7 bases from J, with 16 bases in between. This CDR3 is 16 amino acids long. The V gene's germline CDR1 is SNHLY and CDR2 FYNNEI. The CDR3 bases are TGTGCCAGCAGTGAAGCGCTTCGGACAAAGTTCCAGCCCCAGCATTTT. Translated, it gives CASSEALRTKFQPQHF.

The rearrangement uses TRBV6-2 or TRBV6-3 and TRBJ1-5, with D uncertain. The CDR3 loop spans 12 amino acids. The germline CDR1 and CDR2 sequences are MNHEY and SVGEGT. The V end lost 4 bases, the J end lost 4 bases, and 5 bases lay between the germline ends. The CDR3 DNA reads TGTGCCAGCAGTTGGGCGAATCAGCCCCAGCATTTT. It specifies CASSWANQPQHF.

The chain has TRBV4-1 and TRBJ2-7, with 9 bases identical to TRBD1. J was trimmed by 4 bases and V by 3 bases; bases with no gene match: 7. The CDR3 extends over 15 amino acids. The germline gives CDR1 MGHRA, CDR2 YSYEKL. Written as DNA, the CDR3 is TGCGCCAGCAGCCACCCCGGGACAGGGAGGTACGAGCAGTACTTC. This encodes CASSHPGTGRYEQYF.

The chain carries TRBV2 and TRBJ1-6; the match to TRBD1 covers 8 bases. The CDR3 is 12 amino acids. The V gene's germline CDR1 is SNHLY and CDR2 FYNNEI. The CDR3, as DNA: TGTGCGACCGGGACAGGAACTTCACCCCTCCACTTT. It yields the protein CATGTGTSPLHF.

Note on this clone: This same CDR3 is encoded by further DNA sequences in the sample. This chain connects TRBV7-9 to TRBJ1-2; the match to TRBD1 covers 9 bases. The CDR3 sequence is 13 residues long. With 5 bases clipped from V and 8 bases from J, the junction kept 6 bases outside the gene matches. Germline V lookup: CDR1 SEHNR, CDR2 FQNEAQ (reference sequence). In nucleotides, the CDR3 is TGTGCCAGCAGCCCTACAGGGGGCACGGGCTACACCTTC. Amino acids: CASSPTGGTGYTF.

The V and J genes are TRBV5-4 and TRBJ1-2; D is uncertain. V was pared by 4 bases and J by 0 bases, with 7 bases between. The CDR3 covers 13 residues. Germline lookup yields CDR1 SGHNT and CDR2 YYREEE (reference sequence). The CDR3, as DNA: TGTGCCAGCAGCCCGACCGCTAACTATGGCTACACCTTC. Translated: CASSPTANYGYTF.

The chain uses TRBV28 and TRBJ2-7, with 7 bases aligning to TRBD2. The junction had 8 bases not matched to a gene; V was cut back by 3 bases and J by 6 bases. The CDR3 sequence is 14 residues long. The germline V gene has CDR1 MDHEN and CDR2 SYDVKM. The CDR3 region is CASSLAGEGREQYF. Written as DNA, the CDR3 is TGTGCCAGCAGTTTGGCGGGAGAGGGTCGCGAGCAGTACTTC.

The chain couples TRBV19 to TRBJ1-1; no clear D. The CDR3 totals 13 residues. Trimming took off 5 bases at V and 4 bases at J, with 11 bases between the two ends. Germline-derived CDR1 and CDR2 are LNHDA and SQIVND (reference sequence). This CDR3 is CASSPPRRTEAFF. In DNA form, the CDR3 reads TGTGCCAGTAGTCCCCCCCGGCGCACTGAAGCTTTCTTT.

The rearrangement uses TRBV29-1 and TRBJ2-7; 9 bases are a match to TRBD2. From germline, CDR1 is SQVTM and CDR2 ANQGSEA. The CDR3 loop spans 13 amino acids. Trimming removed 4 bases from V and 2 bases from J; junction bases left unmatched: 3. The CDR3 coding sequence is TGCAGCGTTGGGGCTAGCGGGGCCTACGAGCAGTACTTC. Amino acids: CSVGASGAYEQYF.

On this clone itself: The sample has other DNA sequences that encode this CDR3 too. The chain employs TRBV5-1 and TRBJ1-2; D is possibly TRBD1 (6 bases). Germline V gene sequence: CDR1 SGHRS, CDR2 YFSETQ. V lost 0 bases and J lost 5, with 8 bases in between. The CDR3 length is 13 residues. The DNA of the CDR3 is TGCGCCAGCAGCTTGGCAGGGGAGTATGGCTACACCTTC. Translating it yields CASSLAGEYGYTF.

The chain joins TRBV12-5 to TRBJ2-5, with D possibly TRBD2 on 5 matching bases. The CDR3 totals 15 residues. V lost 6 bases and J lost 0, with 14 bases in between. Looked up from germline, CDR1 is LGHNT and CDR2 is FRNRAP. The CDR3 sequence is CASGPRGLYQETQYF. CDR3 coding DNA: TGTGCTAGTGGCCCCCGGGGTTTGTACCAAGAGACCCAGTACTTC.

The chain combines TRBV14 with TRBJ1-5; D is possibly TRBD1 (5 bases). Germline V gene sequence: CDR1 SGHDN, CDR2 FVKESK. V was trimmed by 0 bases and J by 6 bases, leaving 6 bases between them. The CDR3 contains 13 residues. The CDR3 reads CASSQDGTQPQHF. DNA for the CDR3: TGTGCCAGCAGCCAAGATGGGACTCAGCCCCAGCATTTT.

The gene calls are TRBV6-4 and TRBJ2-6; D is undetermined. The V and J ends lost 2 bases and 0 bases respectively, with 5 bases between them. Germline lookup yields CDR1 MRHNA and CDR2 SNTAGT. This CDR3 is built from 15 residues. As DNA, the CDR3 is TGTGCCAGCAGTGACGACGGCTCTGGGGCCAACGTCCTGACTTTC. This encodes CASSDDGSGANVLTF.

The rearrangement uses TRBV21-1 and TRBJ1-1; the D call in the table, TRBD1, was not verified against the DNA. TRBV21-1 is a known pseudogene. CDR3 size: 15 residues. The CDR3 loop reads CASSKGGGGNTEAFF. The CDR3 DNA reads as TGTGCCAGCAGCAAAGGAGGGGGCGGTAACACTGAAGCTTTCTTT.

The rearrangement uses TRBV10-2 and TRBJ2-4, with D hard to call. CDR1 and CDR2 (germline): WSHSY, SAAADI. V was cut by 3 bases and J by 7 bases, with 16 bases left in between. There are 15 residues in the CDR3. The DNA for the CDR3 is TGCGCCAGCAGTGATAGGCAGATGGACGCGAACATTCAGTACTTC. Translated, it gives CASSDRQMDANIQYF.

The chain is built from TRBV5-1 and TRBJ1-1, with TRBD1 matching 7 bases. V was pared by 2 bases and J by 4 bases, with 8 bases of the junction left unmatched. The CDR3 consists of 15 residues. Germline CDR1 and CDR2: SGHRS and YFSETQ. In DNA form, the CDR3 reads TGCGCCAGCAGCTTACAGGGGAACGGAGGCACTGAAGCTTTCTTT. As protein: CASSLQGNGGTEAFF.

This chain links TRBV5-1 with TRBJ2-1; 8 positions agree with TRBD2. Germline V gene sequence: CDR1 SGHRS, CDR2 YFSETQ. There are 14 residues in the CDR3. The V and J ends lost 7 bases and 10 bases, in that order; junction bases with no gene match: 13. This chain's CDR3 is CASRNELAAFEQFF. In DNA form, the CDR3 reads TGCGCCAGCCGAAACGAACTAGCGGCCTTCGAGCAGTTCTTC.